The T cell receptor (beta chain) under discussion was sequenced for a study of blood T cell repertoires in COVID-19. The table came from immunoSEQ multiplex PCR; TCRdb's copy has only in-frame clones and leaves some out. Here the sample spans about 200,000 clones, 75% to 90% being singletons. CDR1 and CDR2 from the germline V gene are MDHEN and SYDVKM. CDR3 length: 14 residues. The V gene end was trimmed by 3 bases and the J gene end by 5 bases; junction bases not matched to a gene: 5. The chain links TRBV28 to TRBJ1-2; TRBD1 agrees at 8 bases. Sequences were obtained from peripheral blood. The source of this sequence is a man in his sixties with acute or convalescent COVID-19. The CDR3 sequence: CASSLAGGIYGYTF. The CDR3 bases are TGTGCCAGCAGTTTGGCAGGGGGCATTTATGGCTACACCTTC.